These 9 T cell receptor beta chains originate from one sample sequenced in a study of T cells in Graves' hyperthyroidism and ophthalmopathy. The investigators amplified TCR beta CDR3 regions from RNA transcripts. An initial round of RT-PCR targeting the TCR CDR3 relied on the HTBI primer set. Using its own MiXCR run on the multiplex PCR reads, TCRdb lists one record per CDR3 protein. The data contain roughly 360,000 distinct CDR3 sequences, about 13% of them singletons. The specimen sequenced was blood. The source of these receptors is a man aged 30-40 years with Graves' hyperthyroidism that later progressed to Graves' ophthalmopathy.

This clonotype was recorded at least ten times. The chain uses TRBV5-1 and TRBJ1-3; D call uncertain. The CDR3 runs 14 residues. Germline V gives CDR1 SGHRS, CDR2 YFSETQ. The V gene lost 0 bases and the J gene lost 2 bases, with 6 bases spanning the gap. The CDR3 bases are TGCGCCAGCAGCTTGGGTGGGACTGGAAACACCATATATTTT. This sequence encodes CASSLGGTGNTIYF.

The table lists this clonotype with many counts. The chain has TRBV20-1 and TRBJ1-2, with D possibly TRBD1 on 5 matching bases. CDR1 is DFQATT and CDR2 is SNEGSKA in the germline V gene (reference sequence). Trimming pared 1 base from V and 5 bases from J, leaving 20 bases between. This CDR3 contains 16 residues. The CDR3 loop is CSARASRGRGNYGYTF. In DNA, the CDR3 is TGCAGTGCTAGAGCCTCTCGGGGGAGGGGAAATTATGGCTACACCTTC.

Many counts were recorded for this clonotype. The V gene is TRBV30, the J gene TRBJ2-7, with D possibly being TRBD1 or TRBD2 (5 bases each). From germline, CDR1 is GTSNPN and CDR2 SVGIG (reference sequence). V dropped 1 base and J dropped 4 bases, with 14 bases sitting between them. The CDR3 runs to 14 residues. The CDR3 is CAWSEKGREYEQYF. In DNA, the CDR3 is TGTGCCTGGAGTGAGAAGGGCAGGGAGTACGAGCAGTACTTC.

The sample holds many counts of this clonotype. The chain carries TRBV10-1 and TRBJ2-5; D may be TRBD1 (5 bases). This CDR3 is built from 13 residues. From germline, CDR1 is WNHNN and CDR2 SYGVQD (reference sequence). Trimming took off 6 bases at V and 5 bases at J, with 13 bases between the two ends. The CDR3, as DNA: TGCGCCAGCAGAGGCAGTCAGGGCGAGACCCAGTACTTC. Protein product: CASRGSQGETQYF.

In this sample, this clonotype turned up a few times. The chain is built from TRBV5-1 and TRBJ2-1, with D perhaps matching TRBD1 (6 bases). CDR3 length: 14 residues. Per the germline V gene, CDR1 is SGHRS and CDR2 is YFSETQ. V was pared by 0 bases and J by 4 bases, with 8 bases between. CDR3 nucleotide sequence: TGCGCCAGCAGCTTGGGACAGGAATACAATGAGCAGTTCTTC. Its protein product is CASSLGQEYNEQFF.

This clonotype showed up just a few times. The chain is built from TRBV6-1 and TRBJ1-2, with D tentatively TRBD1 (5 bases). The CDR3 totals 17 residues. With 6 bases removed from V and 6 bases from J, the gap between germline ends came to 26 bases. Germline loops: CDR1 MNHNS, CDR2 SASEGT. This CDR3 is CASSRQIKGFPSNGYTF. The CDR3 bases are TGTGCCAGCAGCCGACAGATCAAAGGTTTCCCTTCTAATGGCTACACCTTC.

This chain connects TRBV6-2 or TRBV6-3 to TRBJ1-6; 8 nucleotides agree with TRBD1. This CDR3 is built from 15 residues. The junction had 4 bases not matched to a gene; V was cut back by 2 bases and J by 7 bases. The germline CDR1 and CDR2 sequences are MNHEY and SVGEGT. Here the CDR3 reads CASSYDRGWNSPLHF. In DNA form, the CDR3 reads TGTGCCAGCAGTTACGACAGGGGATGGAATTCACCCCTCCACTTT.

In this sample, this clonotype turned up a few times. J is TRBJ2-4 and V is TRBV7-8; weak D call: TRBD2 (5 bases). Per the germline V gene, CDR1 is SGHVS and CDR2 is FQNEAQ. V was clipped by 8 bases and J by 9 bases, with 17 bases between them. CDR3 length: 13 amino acids. The CDR3: CASSPGGIGIQYF. The CDR3 DNA reads as TGTGCCAGCTCCCCCGGAGGCATTGGCATTCAGTACTTC.

J is TRBJ2-3 and V is TRBV9; D is perhaps TRBD1 or TRBD2 (5 bases each). CDR3 length: 13 amino acids. V dropped 4 bases and J dropped 5 bases, with 11 bases sitting between them. Germline CDR1 is SGDLS and CDR2 is YYNGEE. CDR3 bases: TGTGCCAGCAGCCCTGGGGACGGAGATACGCAGTATTTT. Its translation: CASSPGDGDTQYF.